The next 20 T cell receptor beta chains were all read from a single sample in a study of blood T cell repertoires in COVID-19. Libraries were prepared by immunoSEQ multiplex PCR; TCRdb keeps only in-frame clonotypes and omits some of them. The sample lists approximately 91,000 clones, approximately 80% seen once, with over 6.5% in the top ten. Sequencing was carried out using peripheral blood. Receptor source: a man in his 70s with acute or convalescent COVID-19.

The J gene is TRBJ1-2, the V gene TRBV6-5; a possible D gene is TRBD1 (6 bases). This CDR3 has 13 amino acids. Trimming cost V 2 bases and J 8 bases, with 12 bases left between them. The V gene's germline CDR1 is MNHEY and CDR2 SVGAGI. In nucleotides, the CDR3 is TGTGCCAGCAGTTACGGCGGACAGTACGGCTACACCTTC. The encoded protein is CASSYGGQYGYTF.

The rearrangement joins TRBV5-4 to TRBJ2-1; 7 nucleotides line up with TRBD2. Germline assignment: CDR1 SGHNT and CDR2 YYREEE (reference sequence). The V gene end was trimmed by 0 bases and the J gene end by 6 bases; junction bases not matched to a gene: 6. The CDR3 loop spans 15 amino acids. In nucleotides, the CDR3 is TGTGCCAGCAGCTTGGGGCGGGGGTGGAGCAATGAGCAGTTCTTC. This encodes CASSLGRGWSNEQFF. Variable domain in full (rest from reference TRBV5-4 and TRBJ2-1): ETGVTQSPTHLIKTRGQQVTLRCSSQSGHNTVSWYQQALGQGPQFIFQYYREEENGRGNFPPRFSGLQFPNYSSELNVNALELDDSALYLCASSLGRGWSNEQFFGPGTRLTVL.

In nucleotides, the CDR3 is TGCAGCGTTGGACGGGAATCCAACTATGGCTACACCTTC. Its translation is CSVGRESNYGYTF. This sequence joins TRBV29-1 and TRBJ1-2; unclear D gene. V lost 4 bases to trimming and J lost 2 bases, with 11 bases between them. This CDR3 comprises 13 residues. Germline V gene data show CDR1 as SQVTM and CDR2 as ANQGSEA.

The rearrangement links TRBV19 to TRBJ2-1; weak D call: TRBD1 (5 bases). CDR1 is LNHDA and CDR2 is SQIVND in the germline V gene (reference sequence). The length of the CDR3 is 16 residues. Trimming removed 3 bases at V and 0 bases at J, with 12 bases between. CDR3 in amino acids: CASSIPPTVSYNEQFF. The CDR3 bases are TGTGCCAGTAGTATTCCCCCGACAGTCTCCTACAATGAGCAGTTCTTC.

This clone has a single count. Other DNA sequences in this sample translate to the same CDR3. V gene TRBV10-1 combines with J gene TRBJ1-3; D may be TRBD1 (5 bases). V was clipped by 8 bases and J by 3 bases, with 23 bases between them. The CDR3 extends over 17 amino acids. In germline, CDR1 is WNHNN, CDR2 SYGVQD (reference sequence). The CDR3 nucleotides read TGCGCCAGCCGAAGCCTCCGGGGGGGTTCCTTTGGAAACACCATATATTTT. This codes for CASRSLRGGSFGNTIYF.

This clone was counted between two and nine times. The DNA for the CDR3 is TGTGCCAGCAGTCCCCCACCTGGACAGGGGGCAGGGACTTATGGCTACACCTTC. Translation gives CASSPPPGQGAGTYGYTF. The V call is TRBV28, the J call TRBJ1-2, with 11 bases lining up with TRBD1. This CDR3 contains 18 residues. With 5 bases clipped from V and 5 bases from J, the junction kept 16 bases outside the gene matches. Germline V lookup: CDR1 MDHEN, CDR2 SYDVKM.

The chain is built from TRBV5-1 and TRBJ1-2; tentatively, D is TRBD1 (6 bases). From germline, CDR1 is SGHRS and CDR2 YFSETQ. The V end was cut by 5 bases, the J end by 2 bases, with 13 bases between. This CDR3 is 14 amino acids long. In nucleotides, the CDR3 is TGCGCCAGCAGTCCGACAGGACCAAACTATGGCTACACCTTC. Translating gives CASSPTGPNYGYTF.

On this clone: Other DNA sequences within the sample encode an identical CDR3. The V call is TRBV7-3, the J call TRBJ1-1; D perhaps matches TRBD1 (5 bases). The V gene's germline CDR1 is SGHTA and CDR2 FQGTGA. The CDR3 covers 13 residues. Trimming took off 4 bases at V and 1 base at J, with 7 bases between the two ends. The CDR3 loop reads CASSSGQNTEAFF. The CDR3 region has the DNA TGTGCCAGCAGCTCAGGACAGAACACTGAAGCTTTCTTT. The whole variable domain, filled in from reference TRBV7-3 and TRBJ1-1, reads GAGVSQTPSNKVTEKGKYVELRCDPISGHTALYWYRQSLGQGPEFLIYFQGTGAADDSGLPNDRFFAVRPEGSVSTLKIQRTERGDSAVYLCASSSGQNTEAFFGQGTRLTVV.

The chain is built from TRBV29-1 and TRBJ1-2; perhaps TRBD1 as D (6 bases). Trimming shortened V by 5 bases and J by 4 bases, and 14 bases separated the two germline ends. The CDR3 has 13 residues. Germline V gene data show CDR1 as SQVTM and CDR2 as ANQGSEA. DNA of the CDR3: TGCAGCGTTTCCCCGGACAGAAGCTATGGCTACACCTTC. Residues: CSVSPDRSYGYTF.

This clone occurred a few times. The chain recombines TRBV19 with TRBJ1-5; TRBD1 matches at 7 bases. This CDR3 is built from 13 residues. Per the germline V gene, CDR1 is LNHDA and CDR2 is SQIVND (reference sequence). Trimming removed 6 bases from V and 4 bases from J; junction bases left unmatched: 3. CDR3 DNA: TGTGCCAGTAGCCAGGACAGGAATCAGCCCCAGCATTTT. This translates into CASSQDRNQPQHF.

This chain links TRBV5-1 with TRBJ2-1; 12 bases match TRBD2. The CDR3 runs 19 residues. The V gene end was trimmed by 0 bases and the J gene end by 3 bases; junction bases not matched to a gene: 10. Germline V gene lookup returns CDR1 SGHRS and CDR2 YFSETQ. CDR3 nucleotide sequence: TGCGCCAGCAGCTTGGCACTAGCGGGGGGCCCAACGAGCTACAATGAGCAGTTCTTC. Its protein product is CASSLALAGGPTSYNEQFF. The full variable domain, completed using reference TRBV5-1 and TRBJ2-1, is KAGVTQTPRYLIKTRGQQVTLSCSPISGHRSVSWYQQTPGQGLQFLFEYFSETQRNKGNFPGRFSGRQFSNSRSEMNVSTLELGDSALYLCASSLALAGGPTSYNEQFFGPGTRLTVL.

The chain carries TRBV4-1 and TRBJ1-2; 9 nucleotides agree with TRBD1. The CDR3 has 14 amino acids. Germline lookup yields CDR1 MGHRA and CDR2 YSYEKL. The trim removed 3 bases at V and 5 bases at J, leaving 4 bases unmatched. The CDR3 reads CASSQRTGEYGYTF. Written as DNA, the CDR3 is TGCGCCAGCAGCCAGAGGACAGGGGAGTATGGCTACACCTTC.

The chain links TRBV15 to TRBJ2-3, with a possible D match to TRBD1 (6 bases). The ends were cut back, 0 bases at V and 0 bases at J, with 10 bases in the middle. CDR1 and CDR2 from the germline V gene are LNHNV and YYDKDF (reference sequence). The CDR3 extends over 16 amino acids. The chain's CDR3 is CATSRDVTGSTDTQYF. The CDR3 DNA follows: TGTGCCACCAGCAGAGATGTAACAGGGAGCACAGATACGCAGTATTTT.

The chain couples TRBV19 to TRBJ2-3; TRBD1 agrees at 9 bases. The ends lost 3 bases at V and 3 bases at J; junction bases unmatched: 7. The germline gives CDR1 LNHDA, CDR2 SQIVND (reference sequence). CDR3 length: 16 amino acids. The CDR3 bases are TGTGCCAGTAGTATCAGGGACAGGGTTCCGACAGATACGCAGTATTTT. Amino acid sequence: CASSIRDRVPTDTQYF.

The chain carries TRBV25-1 and TRBJ2-2; TRBD1 matches at 8 bases. Germline CDR1 and CDR2: MGHDK and SYGVNS. V trimming: 2 bases; J trimming: 3 bases; junction bases outside the gene matches: 5. This CDR3 spans 16 amino acids. The CDR3 region has the DNA TGTGCCAGCAGTGAAGTTGCAGGGGGCCACACCGGGGAGCTGTTTTTT. It translates to CASSEVAGGHTGELFF.

The rearrangement links TRBV6-1 to TRBJ1-5; D not certain. Trimming removed 1 base from V and 2 bases from J, with 6 bases in between. The V gene's germline CDR1 is MNHNS and CDR2 SASEGT. This CDR3 contains 14 residues. The CDR3 spells CASSEGQGNQPQHF. The CDR3 bases are TGTGCCAGCAGTGAAGGGCAGGGCAATCAGCCCCAGCATTTT.

V is TRBV7-2 and J is TRBJ1-2; 7 bases agree with TRBD1. The germline V gene has CDR1 SGHTA and CDR2 FQGNSA. Trimming cost V 1 base and J 4 bases; bases outside gene matches: 6. The CDR3 loop spans 15 amino acids. CDR3 bases: TGTGCCAGCAGCTTAGGGATACAGGGGCCCTATGGCTACACCTTC. It encodes CASSLGIQGPYGYTF.

The table lists this clone with many counts. This chain uses TRBV5-1 with TRBJ2-2, with D possibly being TRBD1 (6 bases). This CDR3 contains 16 residues. The V and J ends lost 1 base and 1 base respectively, with 11 bases between them. CDR1 is SGHRS and CDR2 is YFSETQ in the germline V gene. DNA of the CDR3: TGCGCCAGCAGCTTGACAGGGAACATGAACACCGGGGAGCTGTTTTTT. This translates into CASSLTGNMNTGELFF.

The chain links TRBV2 to TRBJ2-7, with D possibly being TRBD1 (6 bases). Trimming took 5 bases from V and 5 from J, leaving 10 bases between them. Germline CDR1 SNHLY, CDR2 FYNNEI. The CDR3 totals 12 residues. The CDR3 protein is CASSFSGDEQYV. For the CDR3, the DNA is TGTGCCAGCAGTTTCTCAGGGGACGAGCAGTACGTC.

V and J are TRBV7-3 and TRBJ2-1; D is possibly TRBD1 (6 bases). CDR3 length equals 16 residues. Trimming removed 5 bases from V and 0 bases from J, with 14 bases in between. CDR1 and CDR2 (germline): SGHTA, FQGTGA. As DNA, the CDR3 is TGTGCCAGCAGCCAGAGGGGGATTAGCTCCTACAATGAGCAGTTCTTC. Its protein product is CASSQRGISSYNEQFF.